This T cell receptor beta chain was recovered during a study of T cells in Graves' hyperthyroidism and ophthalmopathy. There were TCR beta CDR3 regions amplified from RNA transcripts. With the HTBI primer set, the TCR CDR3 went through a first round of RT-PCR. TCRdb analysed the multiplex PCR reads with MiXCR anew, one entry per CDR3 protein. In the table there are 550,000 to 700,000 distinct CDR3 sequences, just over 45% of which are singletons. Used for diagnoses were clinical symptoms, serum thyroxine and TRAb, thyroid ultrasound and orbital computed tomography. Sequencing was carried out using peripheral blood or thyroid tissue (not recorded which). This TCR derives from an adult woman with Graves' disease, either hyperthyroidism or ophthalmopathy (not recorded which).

The CDR3, as DNA: TGTGCCACCAGCAGAGATCTGCACTCACCCCTCCACTTT. Its translation: CATSRDLHSPLHF. The chain joins TRBV15 to TRBJ1-6; D unclear. The CDR3 loop spans 13 amino acids. In germline, CDR1 is LNHNV, CDR2 YYDKDF (reference sequence). The ends were cut back, 0 bases at V and 10 bases at J, with 7 bases in the middle.